The TCR beta chain described here comes from a study of shared clonotypes between healthy human individuals. Study context: CD4 naive and memory got three plates each, CD8 naive two, CD8 memory one. Study-level findings and limits: Clonotype sharing among donors, it was expected, would be affected by sequencing depth.

Deep-level settings were used for running the assay. Measured with immunoSEQ multiplex PCR; TCRdb has only the in-frame clones, and not every one. The table records approximately 2,000,000 clones, roughly 95% of them present only once. Only CD45RO-negative cells positively selected for CCR7 counted as naive CD8 cells, so terminally differentiated effector memory CD45RA+ cells were excluded. Healthy and HIV-negative, the adult donors had no recent acute infections or vaccinations. Regarding this clone: Its matching antigen is unknown. This sample includes further DNA sequences coding for the same CDR3.

The receptor was isolated from a man aged 18-30 years in good health. Some clones in this sample may be carry-over from other donors' samples. The sequenced material came from naive CD8+ T cells from PBMCs.

In DNA, the CDR3 is TGTGCCAGCAGTTTACCAGGTACCTACGAGCAGTACTTC. Protein product: CASSLPGTYEQYF. The chain combines TRBV28 with TRBJ2-7; D unresolved. Germline CDR1 reads MDHEN; CDR2 reads SYDVKM. There are 13 residues in the CDR3. V was shortened by 2 bases and J by 2 bases, with 7 bases between the two germline ends.